Following are 4 T cell receptor beta chains from one sample sequenced in a study of beta chain features in type 1 diabetes (dated by TCRdb to 2016 to 2018). Preparation of the library involved the immunoSEQ multiplex PCR assay. The entire isolated RNA was reverse transcribed using the High Capacity cDNA Reverse Transcription Kit, and thus expressed TCRB transcripts were sequenced. Imported from immuneACCESS, the table was reduced by TCRdb to in-frame sequences with V and J called. These copies leave out some clones; in studies compared against another copy, an unresolved V gene accounts for under half, and the cause of the remainder is not known. Recorded for this sample are roughly 290,000 clones; about 7.8% of them occurred a single time. Approximately 1% of the sample is in the top ten clones. Sequencing was performed on central memory CD4+ T cells from blood. The receptors shown here come from a young woman in good health.

In DNA form, the CDR3 reads TGTGCCAGCAGCTTAGGTTCGGGGACAGGCTCTGGGGCCAACGTCCTGACTTTC. Its translation is CASSLGSGTGSGANVLTF. The chain is built from TRBV7-2 and TRBJ2-6, with 8 bases aligning to TRBD1. CDR1 and CDR2 from the germline V gene are SGHTA and FQGNSA. Unmatched junction bases numbered 5, after V lost 1 base and J lost 0 bases. This CDR3 contains 18 residues.

This clone was detected only a few times. This rearrangement joins TRBV9 to TRBJ1-1; the match to TRBD1 covers 9 bases. In germline, CDR1 is SGDLS, CDR2 YYNGEE. The length of the CDR3 is 14 residues. V was clipped by 4 bases and J by 14 bases; unmatched bases: 15. The DNA for the CDR3 is TGTGCCAGCAGCCATCCGGACGGGGGACAGGGTACCTTCTTT. It is translated as CASSHPDGGQGTFF.

V and J are TRBV5-6 and TRBJ2-7, with 7 bases aligning to TRBD1. The CDR3 consists of 15 residues. J was trimmed by 3 bases and V by 3 bases; bases with no gene match: 9. Germline V gene lookup returns CDR1 SGHDT and CDR2 YYEEEE. The CDR3 loop is CASSSQGRGFYEQYF. The CDR3 DNA reads as TGTGCCAGCAGCTCGCAGGGCAGGGGGTTCTACGAGCAGTACTTC.

This clone was counted many times. The rearrangement links TRBV7-9 to TRBJ2-7, with D uncertain. The CDR3 loop spans 13 amino acids. V was clipped by 0 bases and J by 5 bases, with 8 bases between them. Germline CDR1 is SEHNR and CDR2 is FQNEAQ (reference sequence). CDR3 bases: TGTGCCAGCAGCTTAGCGTGGGGAAACGAGCAGTACTTC. Its protein product is CASSLAWGNEQYF.